These 21 T cell receptor beta chains share one sample of origin, sequenced in a study of blood T cells in healthy people across ages. The use of a sample-barcoded 5' primer and a J-beta primer mix characterized a second PCR of 7 to 11 cycles. One entry per CDR3 protein, called by TCRdb with MiXCR from the 5' RACE reads. Found here are about 630,000 distinct CDR3 sequences, roughly 21% of them singletons; the top ten hold 3.6%. The sequenced sample was blood. The receptors shown here come from a man in his 70s in good health.

This clonotype was detected only a few times. The gene calls are TRBV6-6 and TRBJ2-1; 12 bases match TRBD2. From germline, CDR1 is MNHNY and CDR2 SVGAGI (reference sequence). V shed 5 bases and J 8 bases; nucleotides not matched to a gene: 10. The CDR3 totals 16 residues. The CDR3 loop reads CASSLPTSGSTYEQFF. For the CDR3, the DNA is TGTGCCAGCAGTCTCCCGACTAGCGGGAGTACGTATGAGCAGTTCTTC.

The chain is built from TRBV5-1 and TRBJ2-1, with D possibly being TRBD1 (5 bases). Matching the DNA end better, TRBJ2-5 makes the J call doubtful. Per the germline V gene, CDR1 is SGHRS and CDR2 is YFSETQ. The CDR3 covers 15 residues. The CDR3 region is CASSTGHSSQETQYF. The DNA of the CDR3 is TGCGCCAGCAGCACTGGACATTCCTCTCAAGAGACCCAGTACTTC.

The V gene is TRBV9, the J gene TRBJ1-2, with 7 bases identical to TRBD1. Germline trimming cut 0 bases from V and 5 bases from J; bases unmatched to any gene: 10. Germline assignment: CDR1 SGDLS and CDR2 YYNGEE. The CDR3 is made up of 16 amino acids. The CDR3 DNA follows: TGTGCCAGCAGCGTAGAAGTAGGGGGCCTTTCATATGGCTACACCTTC. Translating gives CASSVEVGGLSYGYTF.

The CDR3 bases are TGTGCCAGCAGGCCAGCGGGTTACTCCTACAATGAGCAGTTCTTC. Amino acids: CASRPAGYSYNEQFF. This chain links TRBV7-9 with TRBJ2-1; D is possibly TRBD2 (6 bases). The CDR3 length is 15 residues. Trimming pared 6 bases from V and 0 bases from J, leaving 12 bases between. CDR1 and CDR2 (germline): SEHNR, FQNEAQ (reference sequence).

This clonotype was seen a few times. This chain joins TRBV5-1 and TRBJ1-4, with 8 bases lining up with TRBD1. Germline values: CDR1 SGHRS, CDR2 YFSETQ. V was pared by 0 bases and J by 5 bases, with 6 bases of the junction left unmatched. The CDR3 contains 16 residues. Here the CDR3 reads CASSLEPGGSNEKLFF. The CDR3, as DNA: TGCGCCAGCAGCTTGGAACCAGGGGGCTCAAATGAAAAACTGTTTTTT.

This clonotype turned up a few times. The V call is TRBV10-2, the J call TRBJ2-3; no clear D. Trimming cost V 3 bases and J 6 bases, with 7 bases left between them. This CDR3 region has 12 residues. CDR1 is WSHSY, CDR2 SAAADI, per germline. This chain's CDR3 is CASSEERDTQYF. CDR3 sequence (DNA): TGCGCCAGCAGTGAAGAGAGGGATACGCAGTATTTT.

This clonotype was recorded a few times. This chain connects TRBV27 to TRBJ1-1, with 7 positions matching TRBD1. V lost 5 bases and J lost 0; bases outside the gene matches: 9. CDR3 size: 16 residues. Germline V gene sequence: CDR1 MNHEY, CDR2 SMNVEV (reference sequence). The CDR3: CASSDKQGRVNTEAFF. The CDR3 DNA follows: TGTGCCAGCAGTGACAAACAGGGGAGGGTGAACACTGAAGCTTTCTTT.

A remark on this clonotype: One base away lies a much larger clone, so this may be a sequencing read error. J is TRBJ2-1 and V is TRBV7-9; a possible D gene is TRBD2 (6 bases). This CDR3 is 15 amino acids long. Germline lookup yields CDR1 SEHNR and CDR2 FQNEAQ (reference sequence). The CDR3 DNA follows: TGTGCCAGCAATTTCCGAAGCGGAGGGGAAGAGACCCAGTGCTTC. Encoded protein: CASNFRSGGEETQCF.

The chain is built from TRBV12-3 or TRBV12-4 and TRBJ2-1; no reliable D call. The ends were cut back, 5 bases at V and 12 bases at J, with 14 bases in the middle. The CDR3 is made up of 12 amino acids. The CDR3 bases are TGTGCCAGCAGTCAATACGCCGCTGCGCAGTTCTTC. It codes for CASSQYAAAQFF.

The CDR3 protein is CASLNNRGVGNTIYF. In nucleotides, the CDR3 is TGTGCCAGCCTTAATAACAGGGGGGTCGGAAACACCATATATTTT. V usage is TRBV12-3 or TRBV12-4 and J usage is TRBJ1-3; 8 nucleotides line up with TRBD1. This CDR3 has 15 residues. V shed 8 bases, J shed 4 bases, and the junction held 10 bases outside the gene matches.

The chain carries TRBV5-1 and TRBJ2-1, with D perhaps given as TRBD1 or TRBD2 (7 bases each). The germline V gene has CDR1 SGHRS and CDR2 YFSETQ. Trimming removed 7 bases at V and 6 bases at J, with 17 bases between. The CDR3 length is 14 residues. The DNA of the CDR3 is TGCGCCAGCTCCGATGGGAGGGGGCCCAATGAGCAGTTCTTC. Translated: CASSDGRGPNEQFF. The full variable domain, rest sourced from reference TRBV5-1 and TRBJ2-1, is KAGVTQTPRYLIKTRGQQVTLSCSPISGHRSVSWYQQTPGQGLQFLFEYFSETQRNKGNFPGRFSGRQFSNSRSEMNVSTLELGDSALYLCASSDGRGPNEQFFGPGTRLTVL.

This rearrangement joins TRBV28 to TRBJ2-7, with TRBD1 matching 7 bases. The CDR3 covers 19 residues. The germline V gene encodes CDR1 MDHEN and CDR2 SYDVKM. V lost 4 bases, J lost 4 bases, and 22 bases stayed unmatched. The CDR3 sequence is CASSSTTTGCGVRAYEQYF. CDR3 in DNA: TGTGCCAGCAGTTCAACCACGACAGGGTGCGGCGTCAGGGCTTACGAGCAGTACTTC.

This clonotype has a handful of counts. This chain connects TRBV7-6 to TRBJ2-5; D is undetermined. The J call may be mistaken, given a closer DNA end match to TRBJ2-7. The germline CDR1 and CDR2 sequences are SGHVS and FNYEAQ. The CDR3 is made up of 13 amino acids. The CDR3 DNA reads as TGTGCCAGCAGCTTAGTACGATACCACGAGCAGTACTTC. Amino acids: CASSLVRYHEQYF.

This clonotype was seen only a few times. The genes are TRBV6-5 and TRBJ1-1, with a tentative D call TRBD1 (5 bases). CDR1 is MNHEY and CDR2 is SVGAGI in the germline V gene. V was trimmed by 0 bases and J by 2 bases, leaving 10 bases between them. This CDR3 region has 15 residues. Here the CDR3 reads CASSYSKTGNTEAFF. CDR3 nucleotides: TGTGCCAGCAGTTACTCGAAAACAGGTAACACTGAAGCTTTCTTT.

This clonotype turned up a few times. This chain joins TRBV6-2 or TRBV6-3 and TRBJ2-7; 11 bases agree with TRBD2. The germline CDR1 and CDR2 sequences are MNHEY and SVGEGT. The CDR3 spans 13 residues. Trimming at V came to 6 bases and at J to 2 bases, leaving 0 bases not matched to a gene. The CDR3 reads CASRTSGTYEQYF. DNA for the CDR3: TGTGCCAGCAGGACTAGCGGGACCTACGAGCAGTACTTC.

The gene calls are TRBV5-1 and TRBJ2-3; D unresolved. CDR3 length: 13 amino acids. Trimming removed 4 bases at V and 5 bases at J, with 11 bases between. The germline V gene encodes CDR1 SGHRS and CDR2 YFSETQ. The CDR3 bases are TGCGCCAGCAGCGTAACAGAGGTAGATACGCAGTATTTT. This gives the protein CASSVTEVDTQYF.

This clonotype has only one observation. The chain carries TRBV10-3 and TRBJ2-3; 11 bases align to TRBD1. The CDR3 totals 18 residues. V was clipped by 6 bases and J by 0 bases; unmatched bases: 11. Per the germline V gene, CDR1 is ENHRY and CDR2 is SYGVKD. The CDR3: CAISGQGAVSGSTDTQYF. CDR3 nucleotide sequence: TGTGCCATCAGCGGACAGGGGGCCGTTAGCGGGAGCACAGATACGCAGTATTTT.

Concerning this clonotype: One end of the junction fails to match germline, which may point to a read error. The CDR3 DNA reads TGTGCCAGCAGGCCAAACAGCAGAGTGAGAGCAGATGCGCAGTATTTT. This codes for CASRPNSRVRADAQYF. The chain is built from TRBV12-3 or TRBV12-4 and TRBJ2-3; D is unresolved. The CDR3 runs 16 residues.

This clonotype was recorded a few times. This CDR3 is CASSHTSGSIEQFF. The CDR3 coding sequence is TGTGCCAGCAGCCACACTAGCGGGAGTATTGAGCAGTTCTTC. The V call is TRBV3-1, the J call TRBJ2-1; 11 bases are shared with TRBD2. This CDR3 spans 14 amino acids. In germline, CDR1 is LGHDT, CDR2 YNNKEL (reference sequence). Germline trimming cut 3 bases from V and 9 bases from J; bases unmatched to any gene: 4.

The rearrangement uses TRBV7-9 and TRBJ2-4; TRBD1 agrees at 7 bases. The CDR3 consists of 15 residues. The V gene end was trimmed by 0 bases and the J gene end by 1 base; junction bases not matched to a gene: 0. Per germline, CDR1 SEHNR and CDR2 FQNEAQ (reference sequence). The CDR3 nucleotides read TGTGCCAGCAGCTTAGCACAGGGGGCCAAAAACATTCAGTACTTC. This encodes CASSLAQGAKNIQYF. Full variable domain (remainder filled in from reference TRBV7-9 and TRBJ2-4): DTGVSQNPRHKITKRGQNVTFRCDPISEHNRLYWYRQTLGQGPEFLTYFQNEAQLEKSRLLSDRFSAERPKGSFSTLEIQRTEQGDSAMYLCASSLAQGAKNIQYFGAGTRLSVL.

This clonotype came up a few times. The CDR3 coding sequence is TGCAGTGCTAGAAGGCTTGGGGGGGTTGGCAAAAACATTCAGTACTTC. Translating gives CSARRLGGVGKNIQYF. The rearrangement uses TRBV20-1 and TRBJ2-4; 7 nucleotides agree with TRBD2. CDR3 length: 16 residues. Germline V gene sequence: CDR1 DFQATT, CDR2 SNEGSKA (reference sequence). J gave up 3 bases and V 2 bases, and 10 bases lay outside the gene matches.